Listed below are T cell receptor beta chains from one sample, sequenced in a study of post-analysis software for immune sequencing data. Each CDR3 protein gets one entry after TCRdb re-called the PCR reads with MiXCR. The data show hundreds of thousands of distinct CDR3 sequences, with roughly 40% seen just once and under 2% held by the top ten. Sequenced: blood. The source is a girl between 10 and 17 years old with multiple sclerosis. CDR3s include the opening cysteine and the closing phenylalanine or tryptophan. The D gene is left open where the match is weak. Rows may omit the clone size; those that give it use once, few, many or a size class.

V	size	D	J	DNA	CDR3
TRBV5-1	-	-	TRBJ2-7	TGCGCCAGCAGCTTTGATTCCAGGGCCTCGACCAGTCCCTACGAGCAGTACTTC	CASSFDSRASTSPYEQYF
TRBV28	-	TRBD2	TRBJ2-1	TGTGCCAGCAGCCGAGCGGGGACCCTCCGTAATGAGCAGTTCTTC	CASSRAGTLRNEQFF
TRBV11-2	-	-	TRBJ1-4	TGTGCCAGCAGCTGTGCAGCAACTAATGAAAAACTGTTTTTT	CASSCAATNEKLFF
TRBV5-1	-	-	TRBJ2-1	TGCGCCAGCAGCTTTTCAGGGACCTCCTACAATGAGCAGTTCTTC	CASSFSGTSYNEQFF
TRBV20-1	few	TRBD1	TRBJ2-6	TGCAGTGCTAGAGCTTCCGGGACAGGAATCTCCGGGGCCAACGTCCTGACTTTC	CSARASGTGISGANVLTF
TRBV20-1	-	-	TRBJ2-3	TGCAGTGCTAGAGATCGACCGGGACTTTCTAGCACAGATACGCAGTATTTT	CSARDRPGLSSTDTQYF
TRBV7-8	-	-	TRBJ2-3	TGTGCCAGCAGCCCCTGGGGGGATCGGCCGAGCGATACGCAGTATTTT	CASSPWGDRPSDTQYF
TRBV27	-	TRBD1	TRBJ1-5	TGTGCCAGCAGTTCTCTGGGGACAGGGCGCAATAGCAATCAGCCCCAGCATTTT	CASSSLGTGRNSNQPQHF
TRBV21-1	-	-	TRBJ1-1	TGTTCCAGCAGCATCCAGGGACAGACGAACACTGAAGCTTTCTTT	CSSSIQGQTNTEAFF
TRBV20-1	few	-	TRBJ1-5	TGCAGTGCTAGAGATTGGAACGAGGCGAGGAATCAGCCCCAGCATTTT	CSARDWNEARNQPQHF
TRBV7-9	-	TRBD2	TRBJ2-5	TGTGCCAGCAGCTTAGCTAGCGGGCAGATCCAAGAGACCCAGTACTTC	CASSLASGQIQETQYF
TRBV6-2/TRBV6-3	few	TRBD1	TRBJ2-7	TGTGCCAGCAGTTACAAAACCGGGACAGGGGTTTACGAGCAGTACTTC	CASSYKTGTGVYEQYF
TRBV3-1	-	TRBD2	TRBJ2-1	TGTGCCAGCAGCCACCTTGGGGATAGTAGCGGGGGGATCTACAATGAGCAGTTCTTC	CASSHLGDSSGGIYNEQFF
TRBV5-1	once	-	TRBJ2-5	TGCGCCAGCAGCTTGGAGGGGAATTGGGGAGAGACCCAGTACTTC	CASSLEGNWGETQYF
TRBV20-1	-	TRBD1	TRBJ2-3	TGCAGTGCTAGAGAACAGGGGGCATCGGGCACAGATACGCAGTATTTT	CSAREQGASGTDTQYF
TRBV5-1	-	TRBD2	TRBJ2-1	TGCGCCAGCAGCTGGGCGAGGGGTAGCGGGAGGAATGAGCAGTTCTTC	CASSWARGSGRNEQFF
TRBV7-7	-	-	TRBJ2-6	TGTGCTAGCAGCTTAGATCCCGGGGCCAACGTCCTGACTTTC	CASSLDPGANVLTF
TRBV13	once	TRBD1	TRBJ2-6	TGTGCCAGCAGCCTACAGGGGCCCAGCTCTGGGGCCAACGTCCTGACTTTC	CASSLQGPSSGANVLTF